What follows is one T cell receptor (beta chain) and its context. The data originate from a study of blood T cell repertoires in COVID-19. On the study more broadly: Italy, Spain and the United States were the sources of the convalescent and acute COVID-19 samples. Sample material is recorded as cDNA or gDNA derived from T cells, B-cell-depleted T cells, or PBMCs.

Losses at the gene ends were 1 base for V and 2 bases for J; bases not matched to a gene: 0. The germline CDR1 and CDR2 sequences are SGHAT and FQNNGV. CDR3 length: 16 residues. As processed by the authors: Amplification from reference gene primers served as the basis for estimated nucleated cell counts. Clones were read by immunoSEQ multiplex PCR, and TCRdb kept only the in-frame ones, dropping some. V, J and clone size derive from that table, while D and trimming were established from the DNA sequence. The sample has approximately 140,000 clones; roughly 89% are singletons. What was sequenced was peripheral blood. The TCR sequence derives from a man over 45 with active or convalescent COVID-19. The chain carries TRBV11-2 and TRBJ2-1; 12 bases line up with TRBD2. CDR3 protein: CASSLGTSGAYNEQFF. CDR3 nucleotide sequence: TGTGCCAGCAGCTTAGGGACTAGCGGGGCCTACAATGAGCAGTTCTTC.